Reported below is one TCR beta chain. This specimen comes from a study of blood T cell repertoires in COVID-19. V lost 4 bases to trimming and J lost 6 bases; unmatched junction nucleotides: 11. Germline V gives CDR1 SGHDT, CDR2 YYEEEE. The CDR3 is made up of 15 amino acids. Clones were read by immunoSEQ multiplex PCR, and TCRdb kept only the in-frame ones, dropping some. The table has 20,000 or so clones, 86% seen once. Sequencing used peripheral blood. The rearrangement uses TRBV5-6 and TRBJ2-7; TRBD1 matches at 9 bases. This receptor was identified in a man aged 45-65 years with active COVID-19. The CDR3 bases are TGTGCCAGCAGCACGATTCACAGGGGGCGCGGCGAGCAGTACTTC. Its translation is CASSTIHRGRGEQYF.